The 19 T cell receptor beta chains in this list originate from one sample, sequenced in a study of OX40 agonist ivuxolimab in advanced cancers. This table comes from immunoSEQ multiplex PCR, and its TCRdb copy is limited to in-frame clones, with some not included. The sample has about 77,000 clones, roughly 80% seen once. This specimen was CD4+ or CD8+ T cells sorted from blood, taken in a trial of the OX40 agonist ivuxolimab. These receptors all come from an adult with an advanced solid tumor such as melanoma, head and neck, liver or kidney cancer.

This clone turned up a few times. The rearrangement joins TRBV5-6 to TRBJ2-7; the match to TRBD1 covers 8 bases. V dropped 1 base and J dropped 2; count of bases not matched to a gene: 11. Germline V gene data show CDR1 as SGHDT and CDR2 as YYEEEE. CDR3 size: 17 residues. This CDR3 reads CASSLSPFMTGAYEQYF. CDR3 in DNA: TGTGCCAGCAGCTTGTCTCCCTTCATGACAGGGGCCTACGAGCAGTACTTC.

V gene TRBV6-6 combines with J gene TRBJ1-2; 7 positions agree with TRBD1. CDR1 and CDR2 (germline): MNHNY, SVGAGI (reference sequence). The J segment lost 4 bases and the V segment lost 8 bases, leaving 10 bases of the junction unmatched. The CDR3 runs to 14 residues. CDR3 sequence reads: CASGQDRAPYGYTF. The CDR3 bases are TGTGCCAGCGGACAAGACAGGGCTCCCTATGGCTACACCTTC.

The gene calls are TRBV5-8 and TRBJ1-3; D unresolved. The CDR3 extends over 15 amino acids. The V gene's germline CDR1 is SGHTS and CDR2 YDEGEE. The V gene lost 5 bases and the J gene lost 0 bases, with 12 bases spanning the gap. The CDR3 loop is CASSGRLLSGNTIYF. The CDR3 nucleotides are TGTGCCAGCAGTGGACGGCTCCTCTCTGGAAACACCATATATTTT.

The CDR3 spells CSVETGPPYEQYF. The CDR3, as DNA: TGCAGCGTGGAAACAGGTCCACCCTACGAGCAGTACTTC. The chain combines TRBV29-1 with TRBJ2-5; tentative D call: TRBD1 (5 bases). The last part of the DNA fits TRBJ2-7 better; the J call may be wrong. Per the germline V gene, CDR1 is SQVTM and CDR2 is ANQGSEA. The CDR3 consists of 13 residues.

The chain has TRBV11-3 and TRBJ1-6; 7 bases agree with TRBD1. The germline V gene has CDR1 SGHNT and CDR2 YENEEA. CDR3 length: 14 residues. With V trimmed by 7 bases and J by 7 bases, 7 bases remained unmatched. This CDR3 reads CASTRTGGNSPLHF. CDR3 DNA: TGTGCCAGCACCCGGACAGGCGGCAATTCACCCCTCCACTTT.

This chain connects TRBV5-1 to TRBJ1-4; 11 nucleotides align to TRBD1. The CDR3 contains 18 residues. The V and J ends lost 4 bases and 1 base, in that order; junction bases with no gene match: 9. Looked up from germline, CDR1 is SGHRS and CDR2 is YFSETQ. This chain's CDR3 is CASSTGTGGVLTNEKLFF. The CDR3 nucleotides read TGCGCCAGCAGCACCGGGACAGGGGGGGTGTTAACTAATGAAAAACTGTTTTTT. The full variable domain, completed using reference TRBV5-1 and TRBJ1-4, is KAGVTQTPRYLIKTRGQQVTLSCSPISGHRSVSWYQQTPGQGLQFLFEYFSETQRNKGNFPGRFSGRQFSNSRSEMNVSTLELGDSALYLCASSTGTGGVLTNEKLFFGSGTQLSVL.

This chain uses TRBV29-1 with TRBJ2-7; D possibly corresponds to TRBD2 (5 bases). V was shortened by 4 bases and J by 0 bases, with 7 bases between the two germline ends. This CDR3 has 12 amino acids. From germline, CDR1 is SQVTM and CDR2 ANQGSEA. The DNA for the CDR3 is TGCAGCGTTGCGGGAAGCTCCTACGAGCAGTACTTC. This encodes CSVAGSSYEQYF.

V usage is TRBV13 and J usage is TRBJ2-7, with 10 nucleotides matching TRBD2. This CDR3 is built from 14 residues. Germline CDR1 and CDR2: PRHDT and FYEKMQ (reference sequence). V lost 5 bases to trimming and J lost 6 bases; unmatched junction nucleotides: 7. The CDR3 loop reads CASSQAGGRREQYF. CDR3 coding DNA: TGTGCCAGCAGCCAAGCGGGGGGGCGGCGCGAGCAGTACTTC.

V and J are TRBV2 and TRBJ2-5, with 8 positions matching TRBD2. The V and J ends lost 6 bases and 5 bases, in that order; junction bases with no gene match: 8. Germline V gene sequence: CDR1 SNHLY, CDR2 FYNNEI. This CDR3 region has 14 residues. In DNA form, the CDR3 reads TGTGCCAGCAGCTTACCGATAGCGGGGGAGACCCAGTACTTC. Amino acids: CASSLPIAGETQYF.

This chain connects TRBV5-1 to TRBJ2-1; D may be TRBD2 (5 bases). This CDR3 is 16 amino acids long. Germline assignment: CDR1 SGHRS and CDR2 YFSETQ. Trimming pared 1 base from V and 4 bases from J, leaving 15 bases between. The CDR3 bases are TGCGCCAGCAGCTTGCGACTAACTCCTATGTACAATGAGCAGTTCTTC. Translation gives CASSLRLTPMYNEQFF.

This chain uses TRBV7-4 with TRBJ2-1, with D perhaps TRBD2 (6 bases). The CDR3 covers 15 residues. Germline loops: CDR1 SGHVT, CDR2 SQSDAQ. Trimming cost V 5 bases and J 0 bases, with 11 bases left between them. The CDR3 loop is CASSPGTASYNEQFF. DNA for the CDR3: TGTGCCAGCAGCCCCGGGACTGCCTCCTACAATGAGCAGTTCTTC.

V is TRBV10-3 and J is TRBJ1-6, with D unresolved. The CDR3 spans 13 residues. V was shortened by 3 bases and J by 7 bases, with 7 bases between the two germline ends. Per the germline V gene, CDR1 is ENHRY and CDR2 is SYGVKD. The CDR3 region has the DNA TGTGCCATCAGTGACCCGGGGAATTCACCCCTCCACTTT. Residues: CAISDPGNSPLHF.

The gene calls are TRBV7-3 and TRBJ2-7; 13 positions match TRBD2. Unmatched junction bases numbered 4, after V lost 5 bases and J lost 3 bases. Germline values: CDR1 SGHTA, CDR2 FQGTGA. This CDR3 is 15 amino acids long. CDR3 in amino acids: CASSPRTSGSYEQYF. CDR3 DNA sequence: TGTGCCAGCAGCCCCCGGACTAGCGGGAGCTACGAGCAGTACTTC.

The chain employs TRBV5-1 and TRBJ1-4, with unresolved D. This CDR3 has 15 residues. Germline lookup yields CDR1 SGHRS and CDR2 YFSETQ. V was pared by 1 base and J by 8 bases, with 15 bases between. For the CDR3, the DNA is TGCGCCAGCAGCTTGTTAGAGGGAAGTGGGGAAAAACTGTTTTTT. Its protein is CASSLLEGSGEKLFF. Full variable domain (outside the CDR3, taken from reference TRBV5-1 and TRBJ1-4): KAGVTQTPRYLIKTRGQQVTLSCSPISGHRSVSWYQQTPGQGLQFLFEYFSETQRNKGNFPGRFSGRQFSNSRSEMNVSTLELGDSALYLCASSLLEGSGEKLFFGSGTQLSVL.

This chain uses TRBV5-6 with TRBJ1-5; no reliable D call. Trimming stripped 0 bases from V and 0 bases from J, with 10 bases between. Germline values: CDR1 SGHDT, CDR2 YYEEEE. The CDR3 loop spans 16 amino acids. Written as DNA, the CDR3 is TGTGCCAGCAGCTTGGCCTTGGTATTTAGCAATCAGCCCCAGCATTTT. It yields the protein CASSLALVFSNQPQHF.

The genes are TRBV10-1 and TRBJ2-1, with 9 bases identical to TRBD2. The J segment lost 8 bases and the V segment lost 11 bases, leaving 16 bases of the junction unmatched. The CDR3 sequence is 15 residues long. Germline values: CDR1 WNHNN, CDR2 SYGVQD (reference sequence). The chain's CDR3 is CAGWTSETEWDEQFF. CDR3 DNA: TGCGCCGGATGGACTAGCGAAACGGAGTGGGATGAGCAGTTCTTC.

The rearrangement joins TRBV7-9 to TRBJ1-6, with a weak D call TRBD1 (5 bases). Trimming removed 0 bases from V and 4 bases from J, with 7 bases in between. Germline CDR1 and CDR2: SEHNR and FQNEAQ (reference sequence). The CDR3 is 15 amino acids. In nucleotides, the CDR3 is TGTGCCAGCAGCTTAGCCAGGGATTATAATTCACCCCTCCACTTT. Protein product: CASSLARDYNSPLHF.

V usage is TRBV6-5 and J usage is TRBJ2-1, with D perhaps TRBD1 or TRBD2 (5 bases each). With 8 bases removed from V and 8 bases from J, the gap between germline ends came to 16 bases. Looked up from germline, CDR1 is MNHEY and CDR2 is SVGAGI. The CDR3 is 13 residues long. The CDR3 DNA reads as TGTGCCAGCCGGGACCTGGATGGCGATGAGCAGTTCTTC. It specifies CASRDLDGDEQFF.

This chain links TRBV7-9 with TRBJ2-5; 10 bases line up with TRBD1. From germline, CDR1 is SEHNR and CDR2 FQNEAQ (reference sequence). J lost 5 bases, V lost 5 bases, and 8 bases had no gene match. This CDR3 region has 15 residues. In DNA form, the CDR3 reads TGTGCCAGCAGCCAGGACAGGGGGATATTGGAGACCCAGTACTTC. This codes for CASSQDRGILETQYF. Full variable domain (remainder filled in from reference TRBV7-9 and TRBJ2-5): DTGVSQNPRHKITKRGQNVTFRCDPISEHNRLYWYRQTLGQGPEFLTYFQNEAQLEKSRLLSDRFSAERPKGSFSTLEIQRTEQGDSAMYLCASSQDRGILETQYFGPGTRLLVL.